These T cell receptor beta chains were read from a single sample in a study of blood T cell repertoires in COVID-19. Sequencing was performed with immunoSEQ multiplex PCR; in TCRdb, only in-frame clones are kept and a portion is missing. The table lists about 410,000 clones, 86% of them singletons, with roughly 1.4% in the top ten. The sequencing input was peripheral blood. The source is a woman in her thirties with active or convalescent COVID-19. Both conserved end residues are part of each CDR3. A D gene is named only where the DNA matches it firmly. Some rows mark clone size as missing; the rest say once, few, many or name a class of expanded clone.

clone size: NA
D gene: NA
V gene: TRBV7-7
J gene: TRBJ2-1
CDR3 DNA: TGTGCCAGCAGCTTAGGAGTTTCCGTATTTGGTGAGCAGTTCTTC
CDR3 protein: CASSLGVSVFGEQFF

clone size: NA
D gene: TRBD1
V gene: TRBV19
J gene: TRBJ1-2
CDR3 DNA: TGTGCCAGCAGCCGTACGGGACAGGCGGATTACTATGGCTACACCTTC
CDR3 protein: CASSRTGQADYYGYTF

clone size: NA
D gene: TRBD2
V gene: TRBV5-4
J gene: TRBJ2-1
CDR3 DNA: TGTGCCAGCAGCCACTGGATGGGTATAGCGGGAGGCGATTACAATGAGCAGTTCTTC
CDR3 protein: CASSHWMGIAGGDYNEQFF

clone size: NA
D gene: NA
V gene: TRBV19
J gene: TRBJ1-2
CDR3 DNA: TGTGCCAGTACCTCAGCGAGGGATGGCTACACCTTC
CDR3 protein: CASTSARDGYTF

clone size: NA
D gene: NA
V gene: TRBV10-2
J gene: TRBJ1-1
CDR3 DNA: TGCGCCAGCAGTGAGTTCGGGGGGAACACTGAAGCTTTCTTT
CDR3 protein: CASSEFGGNTEAFF

clone size: NA
D gene: NA
V gene: TRBV29-1
J gene: TRBJ2-3
CDR3 DNA: TGCAGCGTTGAAGCCTCCACAGATACGCAGTATTTT
CDR3 protein: CSVEASTDTQYF

clone size: NA
D gene: TRBD1
V gene: TRBV19
J gene: TRBJ1-2
CDR3 DNA: TGTGCCAGTAGTATCGATGGACAGGGCCTTGGCTACACCTTC
CDR3 protein: CASSIDGQGLGYTF

clone size: NA
D gene: TRBD1
V gene: TRBV10-3
J gene: TRBJ1-1
CDR3 DNA: TGTGCCATCACAGGGGGAACTGAAGCTTTCTTT
CDR3 protein: CAITGGTEAFF

clone size: NA
D gene: NA
V gene: TRBV5-6
J gene: TRBJ1-1
CDR3 DNA: TGTGCCAGCAGCTTGTCCAGTTCGAACACTGAAGCTTTCTTT
CDR3 protein: CASSLSSSNTEAFF

clone size: NA
D gene: NA
V gene: TRBV19
J gene: TRBJ1-2
CDR3 DNA: TGTGCCAGTAGGCCAGCGGGGACCGAGGGCTACACCTTC
CDR3 protein: CASRPAGTEGYTF

clone size: NA
D gene: TRBD1
V gene: TRBV7-8
J gene: TRBJ2-7
CDR3 DNA: TGTGCCAGCAGCCTCCGGGACAGGGCTAACTCCTACGAGCAGTACTTC
CDR3 protein: CASSLRDRANSYEQYF

clone size: NA
D gene: TRBD2
V gene: TRBV3-1/TRBV3-2
J gene: TRBJ2-1
CDR3 DNA: TGTGCCAGCAGCCTCCCCCGGGGGGGGTACGACAATGAGCAGTTCTTC
CDR3 protein: CASSLPRGGYDNEQFF

clone size: NA
D gene: TRBD1
V gene: TRBV27
J gene: TRBJ2-1
CDR3 DNA: TGTGCCAGCGGAACAGGGGGCTCCTACAATGAGCAGTTCTTC
CDR3 protein: CASGTGGSYNEQFF

clone size: NA
D gene: TRBD1
V gene: TRBV6-5
J gene: TRBJ1-2
CDR3 DNA: TGTGCCAGCAGTTACTCCGGGACAGGCGGCTACACCTTC
CDR3 protein: CASSYSGTGGYTF

clone size: NA
D gene: TRBD1
V gene: TRBV15
J gene: TRBJ1-2
CDR3 DNA: TGTGCCACCAGCAGACTAACAGGGGGTTTCGATGGCTACACCTTC
CDR3 protein: CATSRLTGGFDGYTF

clone size: NA
D gene: NA
V gene: TRBV2
J gene: TRBJ1-5
CDR3 DNA: TGTGCCAGCAGTGGCGTTTTAGAGGCCGATCAGCCCCAGCATTTT
CDR3 protein: CASSGVLEADQPQHF

clone size: NA
D gene: NA
V gene: TRBV6-1
J gene: TRBJ2-7
CDR3 DNA: TGTGCCAGCAGTGAACAGCCGGGGGGCGTCCCCTACGAGCAGTACTTC
CDR3 protein: CASSEQPGGVPYEQYF

clone size: once
D gene: NA
V gene: TRBV9
J gene: TRBJ2-1
CDR3 DNA: TGTGCCAGCAGCGCCCCCTTATCGGGGGAGCAGTTCTTC
CDR3 protein: CASSAPLSGEQFF

clone size: NA
D gene: NA
V gene: TRBV5-1
J gene: TRBJ1-1
CDR3 DNA: TGCGCCAGCAGCCAGGGGTCAGGGAACATGAACACTGAAGCTTTCTTT
CDR3 protein: CASSQGSGNMNTEAFF

clone size: NA
D gene: TRBD2
V gene: TRBV10-1
J gene: TRBJ2-5
CDR3 DNA: TGCGCCAGCAGTGATGGGGGGGTGGAGGAAGAGACCCAGTACTTC
CDR3 protein: CASSDGGVEEETQYF

clone size: NA
D gene: NA
V gene: TRBV5-6
J gene: TRBJ1-1
CDR3 DNA: TGTGCCAGCAGCTTGGAGGAGTTCCTGAACACTGAAGCTTTCTTT
CDR3 protein: CASSLEEFLNTEAFF

clone size: NA
D gene: TRBD1
V gene: TRBV2
J gene: TRBJ1-6
CDR3 DNA: TGTGCCAGGGGTCAGGGGGCCTACTCACCCCTCCACTTT
CDR3 protein: CARGQGAYSPLHF

clone size: NA
D gene: NA
V gene: TRBV5-1
J gene: TRBJ2-2
CDR3 DNA: TGCGCCAGCAGCAACCCGCGGACACTCGCGAACACCGGGGAGCTGTTTTTT
CDR3 protein: CASSNPRTLANTGELFF

clone size: NA
D gene: NA
V gene: TRBV25-1
J gene: TRBJ1-2
CDR3 DNA: TGTGCCAGCAGTCCCCCTGGGGCAGGGAAAGGCGATGGCTACACCTTC
CDR3 protein: CASSPPGAGKGDGYTF

clone size: NA
D gene: NA
V gene: TRBV5-1
J gene: TRBJ1-4
CDR3 DNA: TGCGCCAGCAGCCCCCGGGACACAACTAATGAAAAACTGTTTTTT
CDR3 protein: CASSPRDTTNEKLFF

clone size: NA
D gene: NA
V gene: TRBV7-8
J gene: TRBJ2-7
CDR3 DNA: TGTGCCAGCGGGGCGAGCTCCTACGAGCAGTACTTC
CDR3 protein: CASGASSYEQYF

clone size: NA
D gene: TRBD2
V gene: TRBV29-1
J gene: TRBJ2-3
CDR3 DNA: TGCAGTTGGGGGTCAGCGGACAGCGGGAGGGCAGATACGCAGTATTTT
CDR3 protein: CSWGSADSGRADTQYF

clone size: NA
D gene: TRBD2
V gene: TRBV6-2/TRBV6-3
J gene: TRBJ2-1
CDR3 DNA: TGTGCCAGCAGCGGACTAGCGGGGGGGTCCGAGCAGTTCTTC
CDR3 protein: CASSGLAGGSEQFF

clone size: once
D gene: NA
V gene: TRBV6-5
J gene: TRBJ2-7
CDR3 DNA: TGTGCCGGCCCTTGGCAGGAATCCTACGAGCAGTACTTC
CDR3 protein: CAGPWQESYEQYF

clone size: NA
D gene: TRBD2
V gene: TRBV27
J gene: TRBJ2-2
CDR3 DNA: TGTGCCAGCAGTTTGATAGCGGGAGCCTCCGGGGAGCTGTTTTTT
CDR3 protein: CASSLIAGASGELFF

clone size: once
D gene: NA
V gene: TRBV6-4
J gene: TRBJ1-1
CDR3 DNA: TGTGCCAGCAGTCCCTTGGGGGGGGATGTCATGAACACTGAAGCTTTCTTT
CDR3 protein: CASSPLGGDVMNTEAFF

clone size: NA
D gene: TRBD1
V gene: TRBV27
J gene: TRBJ1-2
CDR3 DNA: TGTGCCAGCAGTACAATAGGGACAGGGGTTGATGGCTACACCTTC
CDR3 protein: CASSTIGTGVDGYTF

clone size: NA
D gene: NA
V gene: TRBV4-1
J gene: TRBJ2-5
CDR3 DNA: TGCGCCAGCAGGGGTCTGGCGGGGACGCAAGAGACCCAGTACTTC
CDR3 protein: CASRGLAGTQETQYF

clone size: NA
D gene: NA
V gene: TRBV7-9
J gene: TRBJ2-2
CDR3 DNA: TGTGCCAGCAGCTTAGGTACATTTACCGGGGAGCTGTTTTTT
CDR3 protein: CASSLGTFTGELFF

clone size: NA
D gene: TRBD2
V gene: TRBV27
J gene: TRBJ2-1
CDR3 DNA: TGTGCCAGCAGTCCGAGCGGGGGGCTAATCTACAATGAGCAGTTCTTC
CDR3 protein: CASSPSGGLIYNEQFF

clone size: few
D gene: TRBD2
V gene: TRBV2
J gene: TRBJ2-7
CDR3 DNA: TGTGCCAGCAGGGACCGGGACTACTCCTACGAGCAGTACTTC
CDR3 protein: CASRDRDYSYEQYF

clone size: NA
D gene: NA
V gene: TRBV28
J gene: TRBJ1-3
CDR3 DNA: TGTGCCAGCAGTTTAGTGCAGGGGAACTCTGGAAACACCATATATTTT
CDR3 protein: CASSLVQGNSGNTIYF